The 23 T cell receptor beta chains below all came from one sample that was sequenced in a study of Ad26.COV2.S vaccination and SARS-CoV-2 variants. Documented treatment: some 19 received Ad26.COV2.S at low or high dose, single or two shots; 5 received placebo; per-sample allocation not given. Specimen acquisition occurred on day 63 following the initial vaccine or placebo injection. Libraries were prepared by immunoSEQ multiplex PCR; TCRdb keeps only in-frame clonotypes and omits some of them. The sample lists about 480,000 clones, roughly nine tenths occurring once. The sample here was peripheral blood, taken in a trial of Ad26.COV2.S vaccine versus placebo. These receptors were obtained from a person between 18 and 65 years old who received the Ad26.COV2.S COVID-19 vaccine or a placebo.

V usage is TRBV11-2 and J usage is TRBJ2-1; D is undetermined. V lost 0 bases, J lost 14 bases, and 11 bases lay in between. Germline values: CDR1 SGHAT, CDR2 FQNNGV. The CDR3 covers 12 residues. The CDR3 DNA is TGTGCCAGCAGCTTAGACCGGCAGGCCAAGTTCTTC. It specifies CASSLDRQAKFF.

The chain uses TRBV7-9 and TRBJ1-1; D is ambiguous. CDR3 length: 14 amino acids. Germline CDR1 and CDR2: SEHNR and FQNEAQ (reference sequence). The V gene lost 3 bases and the J gene lost 1 base, with 9 bases spanning the gap. For the CDR3, the DNA is TGTGCCAGCAGCTTGCGGGCCGCGAACACTGAAGCTTTCTTT. Protein: CASSLRAANTEAFF.

This clone has a handful of counts. The chain combines TRBV11-2 with TRBJ2-7; 7 bases fit TRBD1. V lost 3 bases, J lost 6 bases, and 8 bases stayed unmatched. The CDR3 extends over 14 amino acids. CDR1 is SGHAT, CDR2 FQNNGV, per germline. The CDR3 is CASSFRTTGVEQYF. CDR3 DNA: TGTGCCAGCAGCTTCCGGACCACAGGGGTCGAGCAGTACTTC. The variable domain in full, with the rest retrieved from reference TRBV11-2 and TRBJ2-7, is EAGVAQSPRYKIIEKRQSVAFWCNPISGHATLYWYQQILGQGPKLLIQFQNNGVVDDSQLPKDRFSAERLKGVDSTLKIQPAKLEDSAVYLCASSFRTTGVEQYFGPGTRLTVT.

The genes are TRBV5-4 and TRBJ2-3; no clear D gene. The CDR3 has 13 amino acids. The V gene lost 4 bases and the J gene lost 2 bases, with 8 bases spanning the gap. Germline V CDR1 and CDR2: SGHNT, YYREEE (reference sequence). In DNA, the CDR3 is TGTGCCAGCAGCCGAGGACCCACAGATACGCAGTATTTT. This translates into CASSRGPTDTQYF.

J is TRBJ2-2 and V is TRBV28; D not certain. Trimming removed 5 bases at V and 4 bases at J, with 17 bases between. Germline V gene data show CDR1 as MDHEN and CDR2 as SYDVKM. The CDR3 totals 16 residues. For the CDR3, the DNA is TGTGCCAGCAGTCGGCAAAACCTCAGGAGCACCGGGGAGCTGTTTTTT. It is translated as CASSRQNLRSTGELFF.

This chain uses TRBV11-2 with TRBJ2-1; the D is unclear. V lost 0 bases to trimming and J lost 9 bases, with 15 bases between them. Germline-derived CDR1 and CDR2 are SGHAT and FQNNGV. This CDR3 contains 15 residues. The CDR3 DNA reads as TGTGCCAGCAGCTTAGAGTCTGTCGCGTCGGGTGAGCAGTTCTTC. It specifies CASSLESVASGEQFF. Variable domain in full (rest from reference TRBV11-2 and TRBJ2-1): EAGVAQSPRYKIIEKRQSVAFWCNPISGHATLYWYQQILGQGPKLLIQFQNNGVVDDSQLPKDRFSAERLKGVDSTLKIQPAKLEDSAVYLCASSLESVASGEQFFGPGTRLTVL.

This clone was recorded many times. V gene TRBV3-1 (or the pseudogene TRBV3-2) combines with J gene TRBJ2-4, with a tentative D call TRBD2 (6 bases). CDR3 size: 16 residues. Trimming shortened V by 0 bases and J by 1 base, and 10 bases separated the two germline ends. The germline gives CDR1 LGHDT, CDR2 YNNKEL (reference sequence). CDR3 loop: CASSQEEGYAKNIQYF. CDR3 nucleotides: TGTGCCAGCAGCCAAGAGGAGGGGTACGCCAAAAACATTCAGTACTTC.

This rearrangement joins TRBV19 to TRBJ2-2; TRBD1 might be the D (6 bases). The CDR3 is 13 amino acids. The germline CDR1 and CDR2 sequences are LNHDA and SQIVND (reference sequence). The V end lost 9 bases, the J end lost 3 bases, and 11 bases lay between the germline ends. CDR3 nucleotide sequence: TGTGCCAGCCGGGGACACTACACCGGGGAGCTGTTTTTT. Translation gives CASRGHYTGELFF. Combining the CDR3 with reference TRBV19 and TRBJ2-2 gives the whole variable domain DGGITQSPKYLFRKEGQNVTLSCEQNLNHDAMYWYRQDPGQGLRLIYYSQIVNDFQKGDIAEGYSVSREKKESFPLTVTSAQKNPTAFYLCASRGHYTGELFFGEGSRLTVL.

CDR3 sequence: CASSAWASEQYF. The CDR3, as DNA: TGCGCCAGCAGTGCGTGGGCTAGCGAGCAGTACTTC. V gene TRBV10-2 combines with J gene TRBJ2-7, with no clear D. The germline V gene encodes CDR1 WSHSY and CDR2 SAAADI. Trimming took off 4 bases at V and 6 bases at J, with 10 bases between the two ends. The CDR3 is 12 residues long.

The J gene is TRBJ2-1, the V gene TRBV7-2, with 8 bases identical to TRBD2. The CDR3 totals 12 residues. Trimming at V came to 5 bases and at J to 10 bases, leaving 4 bases not matched to a gene. Looked up from germline, CDR1 is SGHTA and CDR2 is FQGNSA. The DNA for the CDR3 is TGTGCCAGCAGCCCGGGACTAGTGGAGCAGTTCTTC. This gives the protein CASSPGLVEQFF.

This chain connects TRBV25-1 to TRBJ2-5; 9 nucleotides match TRBD2. J lost 5 bases, V lost 5 bases, and 6 bases had no gene match. This CDR3 contains 14 residues. The germline CDR1 and CDR2 sequences are MGHDK and SYGVNS. This CDR3 reads CASSPLAGVETQYF. CDR3 nucleotide sequence: TGTGCCAGCAGTCCTTTAGCGGGGGTGGAGACCCAGTACTTC. Full variable domain (missing parts from reference TRBV25-1 and TRBJ2-5): EADIYQTPRYLVIGTGKKITLECSQTMGHDKMYWYQQDPGMELHLIHYSYGVNSTEKGDLSSESTVSRIRTEHFPLTLESARPSHTSQYLCASSPLAGVETQYFGPGTRLLVL.

The V gene is TRBV6-5, the J gene TRBJ2-3; 8 nucleotides match TRBD2. Trimming cost V 5 bases and J 3 bases; bases outside gene matches: 7. Germline values: CDR1 MNHEY, CDR2 SVGAGI. CDR3 length equals 15 residues. In DNA form, the CDR3 reads TGTGCCAGCAGTACCGGGACTAGTGTTACAGATACGCAGTATTTT. It yields the protein CASSTGTSVTDTQYF.

The chain joins TRBV10-3 to TRBJ1-5; maybe TRBD1 (5 bases). Germline V lookup: CDR1 ENHRY, CDR2 SYGVKD. V shed 2 bases and J shed 4 bases, with 12 bases lying between them. The CDR3 loop spans 15 amino acids. This CDR3 is CAISEGVGVNQPQHF. The CDR3, as DNA: TGTGCCATCAGTGAGGGGGTAGGGGTTAATCAGCCCCAGCATTTT.

The J gene is TRBJ1-1, the V gene TRBV5-1, with no clear D. This CDR3 region has 16 residues. Germline V lookup: CDR1 SGHRS, CDR2 YFSETQ. V was trimmed by 1 base and J by 1 base, leaving 14 bases between them. Here the CDR3 DNA reads TGCGCCAGCAGCTTGACGCGGAGGTCCCCGAACACTGAAGCTTTCTTT. Residues: CASSLTRRSPNTEAFF. The variable domain in full, completed from reference TRBV5-1 and TRBJ1-1, reads KAGVTQTPRYLIKTRGQQVTLSCSPISGHRSVSWYQQTPGQGLQFLFEYFSETQRNKGNFPGRFSGRQFSNSRSEMNVSTLELGDSALYLCASSLTRRSPNTEAFFGQGTRLTVV.

The gene calls are TRBV9 and TRBJ2-2; TRBD1 might be the D (5 bases). This CDR3 has 15 residues. Trimming took 0 bases from V and 4 from J, leaving 10 bases between them. Germline-derived CDR1 and CDR2 are SGDLS and YYNGEE. CDR3 amino acids: CASSVDSRATGELFF. The CDR3 coding sequence is TGTGCCAGCAGCGTAGATTCCAGGGCCACCGGGGAGCTGTTTTTT.

The chain is built from TRBV19 and TRBJ2-5; D perhaps matches TRBD2 (7 bases). V was shortened by 6 bases and J by 5 bases, with 19 bases between the two germline ends. Germline CDR1 and CDR2: LNHDA and SQIVND (reference sequence). The CDR3 spans 15 residues. The CDR3 DNA reads as TGTGCCAGTAGCAAGGGGGGAGGGGCCCCGGAGACCCAGTACTTC. Its protein product is CASSKGGGAPETQYF. Variable domain in full (rest from reference TRBV19 and TRBJ2-5): DGGITQSPKYLFRKEGQNVTLSCEQNLNHDAMYWYRQDPGQGLRLIYYSQIVNDFQKGDIAEGYSVSREKKESFPLTVTSAQKNPTAFYLCASSKGGGAPETQYFGPGTRLLVL.

The J gene is TRBJ2-5, the V gene TRBV6-6, with TRBD1 matching 7 bases. Germline CDR1 MNHNY, CDR2 SVGAGI (reference sequence). This CDR3 comprises 15 residues. V dropped 1 base and J dropped 2; count of bases not matched to a gene: 4. CDR3 coding DNA: TGTGCCAGCAGTTACTTTACAGGGGCGCAAGAGACCCAGTACTTC. It codes for CASSYFTGAQETQYF.

This clone was seen once. V gene TRBV10-1 combines with J gene TRBJ2-1, with D tentatively TRBD1 (6 bases). V was clipped by 4 bases and J by 0 bases, with 25 bases between them. Germline V lookup: CDR1 WNHNN, CDR2 SYGVQD (reference sequence). The CDR3 is 20 residues long. The CDR3 nucleotides read TGCGCCAGCAGTGTGGGCGTGTGGGGGCCATTTAGTTGCTCCTACAATGAGCAGTTCTTC. Its protein product is CASSVGVWGPFSCSYNEQFF.

The table lists this clone with a count of one. The chain employs TRBV5-1 and TRBJ1-1; D unresolved. Germline loops: CDR1 SGHRS, CDR2 YFSETQ. Between the trimmed V and J ends, which lost 0 bases and 12 bases, there was a span of 15 bases. The CDR3 extends over 13 amino acids. CDR3 DNA: TGCGCCAGCAGCTTGGGCGGGGAGAGAGGAACTTTCTTT. Protein: CASSLGGERGTFF.

The chain links TRBV28 to TRBJ1-5, with a possible D match to TRBD1 (5 bases). Germline CDR1 is MDHEN and CDR2 is SYDVKM. V lost 5 bases and J lost 7, with 21 bases in between. The CDR3 sequence is 16 residues long. CDR3 coding DNA: TGTGCCAGCAGTCCCGCGGGGGGGGTGTCGGGGCAGCCCCAGCATTTT. Encoded protein: CASSPAGGVSGQPQHF.

This chain connects TRBV7-9 to TRBJ2-7, with 11 bases aligning to TRBD2. This CDR3 comprises 15 residues. V gave up 9 bases and J gave up 0 bases; unmatched junction bases: 7. CDR1 is SEHNR, CDR2 FQNEAQ, per germline (reference sequence). The CDR3 protein is CASGASGRPSYEQYF. CDR3 nucleotides: TGTGCCAGTGGGGCTAGCGGGAGGCCCTCCTACGAGCAGTACTTC.

The chain employs TRBV6-2 or TRBV6-3 and TRBJ1-2; D may be TRBD1 (6 bases). The germline V gene has CDR1 MNHEY and CDR2 SVGEGT. This CDR3 region has 14 residues. The V and J ends lost 0 bases and 3 bases respectively, with 8 bases between them. CDR3 residues: CASSYSGQHYGYTF. The DNA for the CDR3 is TGTGCCAGCAGTTACTCCGGACAGCACTATGGCTACACCTTC.

This sequence joins TRBV7-2 and TRBJ1-2; D is possibly TRBD1 (6 bases). The CDR3 has 15 residues. V dropped 3 bases and J dropped 4 bases, with 15 bases sitting between them. Germline CDR1 SGHTA, CDR2 FQGNSA. CDR3 sequence: CASSFPRLGAYGYTF. The CDR3 nucleotides read TGTGCCAGCAGCTTCCCCAGACTGGGGGCCTATGGCTACACCTTC.